A single T cell receptor (beta chain) is shown here with its context. The antigen is not known. The sample comes from a study of cytomegalovirus exposure and HLA in healthy donors. Study outcomes and limitations: Some segments of the V type, notably TRBV6-2 and TRBV6-3, were excluded as indistinguishable. CMV serostatus was the only recorded immune exposure for donors. Data from an earlier analysis indicated that most TCR beta V segments were productive either about 87% or about 30% of the time.

The study ran its PCR with 60 Vbeta and 13 Jbeta primers. Libraries were prepared by immunoSEQ multiplex PCR; TCRdb keeps only in-frame clonotypes and omits some of them. The repertoire holds roughly 120,000 clones, with around 78% as singletons. From germline, CDR1 is SGHRS and CDR2 YFSETQ. This CDR3 comprises 16 residues. Between the trimmed V and J ends, which lost 2 bases and 5 bases, there was a span of 14 bases. What was sequenced was PBMCs. The clonotype originates from a man aged 35 to 55 in good health and CMV-seronegative. The chain combines TRBV5-1 with TRBJ1-6, with D tentatively TRBD1 (6 bases). CDR3: CASSFGRQGNNSPLHF. CDR3 DNA: TGCGCCAGCAGCTTTGGCCGCCAGGGGAATAATTCACCCCTCCACTTT.